Each of the 13 T cell receptor beta chains below was sequenced from the same sample in a study of Ad26.COV2.S vaccination and SARS-CoV-2 variants. Libraries were prepared by immunoSEQ multiplex PCR; TCRdb keeps only in-frame clonotypes and omits some of them. The top ten clones hold around 5% of a sample with roughly 330,000 clones, 75% to 90% of them seen once. Treatment defined: 19 received Ad26.COV2.S at low or high dose, single or two shots; five or six received placebo; per-sample allocation not given. Day 63 following the first vaccine or placebo injection was when the samples were taken. Here the sequenced sample was peripheral blood, taken in a trial of Ad26.COV2.S vaccine versus placebo. These receptors were collected from a person between 18 and 60 years old who received the Ad26.COV2.S COVID-19 vaccine or a placebo.

This clone was detected a few times. The chain is built from TRBV6-5 and TRBJ1-1, with TRBD1 matching over 8 bases. Germline CDR1 is MNHEY and CDR2 is SVGAGI. The CDR3 is made up of 15 amino acids. The junction had 7 bases not matched to a gene; V was cut back by 3 bases and J by 4 bases. The CDR3 nucleotides are TGTGCCAGCAGTTATCAGGGGGCCCGAGGCACTGAAGCTTTCTTT. Residues: CASSYQGARGTEAFF.

The chain employs TRBV7-2 and TRBJ1-1; D might be TRBD1 (5 bases). Trimming stripped 10 bases from V and 1 base from J, with 16 bases between. Germline assignment: CDR1 SGHTA and CDR2 FQGNSA. This CDR3 spans 14 amino acids. CDR3: CATRVGRGNTEAFF. The CDR3 nucleotides read TGTGCCACCAGGGTGGGTCGGGGGAACACTGAAGCTTTCTTT. The variable domain in full, completed from reference TRBV7-2 and TRBJ1-1, reads GAGVSQSPSNKVTEKGKDVELRCDPISGHTALYWYRQSLGQGLEFLIYFQGNSAPDKSGLPSDRFSAERTGGSVSTLTIQRTQQEDSAVYLCATRVGRGNTEAFFGQGTRLTVV.

The V call is TRBV10-3, the J call TRBJ1-2; D remains ambiguous. The CDR3 has 17 residues. The ends were cut back, 3 bases at V and 2 bases at J, with 19 bases in the middle. Germline CDR1 is ENHRY and CDR2 is SYGVKD. CDR3 sequence: CAISDHAMAASNYGYTF. CDR3 nucleotide sequence: TGTGCCATCAGTGACCACGCTATGGCCGCGTCAAACTATGGCTACACCTTC.

The chain joins TRBV30 to TRBJ2-1, with a tentative D call TRBD2 (6 bases). The CDR3 is made up of 12 amino acids. CDR1 and CDR2 from the germline V gene are GTSNPN and SVGIG (reference sequence). The V gene lost 2 bases and the J gene lost 12 bases, with 14 bases spanning the gap. The CDR3 spells CAWSLTSKLQFF. The CDR3 DNA reads as TGTGCCTGGAGTTTAACTAGCAAGTTGCAGTTCTTC.

This chain links TRBV7-2 with TRBJ1-5; no firm D call. The V end was cut by 0 bases, the J end by 6 bases, with 3 bases between. CDR1 is SGHTA, CDR2 FQGNSA, per germline. The CDR3 sequence is 12 residues long. CDR3 region: CASSLASQPQHF. CDR3 sequence (DNA): TGTGCCAGCAGCTTAGCGAGTCAGCCCCAGCATTTT.

This chain links TRBV4-1 with TRBJ1-1; no firm D call. The CDR3 length is 12 residues. In germline, CDR1 is MGHRA, CDR2 YSYEKL. Trimming left V 1 base short and J 11 bases short, with 11 bases between. The CDR3: CASSQVIGGAFF. The CDR3 nucleotides are TGCGCCAGCAGCCAAGTAATTGGTGGTGCTTTCTTT.

This clone appeared a single time. The V call is TRBV4-3, the J call TRBJ1-2, with a tentative D call TRBD1 (6 bases). V lost 1 base and J 8 bases, leaving 23 bases between the germline ends. CDR1 and CDR2 from the germline V gene are LGHNA and YSLEER. The CDR3 has 17 residues. This CDR3 reads CASSQGRGAGAREGYTF. The CDR3 DNA is TGCGCCAGCAGCCAAGGTCGGGGCGCGGGGGCGAGAGAAGGCTACACCTTC.

V gene TRBV7-2 combines with J gene TRBJ1-2; D call uncertain. There are 13 residues in the CDR3. The V end lost 2 bases, the J end lost 10 bases, and 14 bases lay between the germline ends. Germline V lookup: CDR1 SGHTA, CDR2 FQGNSA. The CDR3: CASSLLKEGIYTF. DNA for the CDR3: TGTGCCAGCAGCTTATTAAAGGAGGGAATCTACACCTTC.

The J gene is TRBJ2-1, the V gene TRBV19; a weak D match, TRBD2 (6 bases). The V end was cut by 7 bases, the J end by 5 bases, with 21 bases between. The CDR3 consists of 16 residues. Per germline, CDR1 LNHDA and CDR2 SQIVND (reference sequence). CDR3 in amino acids: CASKGLGLAKNNEQFF. In DNA form, the CDR3 reads TGTGCCAGTAAAGGACTCGGGCTAGCGAAGAACAATGAGCAGTTCTTC. Looking up the rest from reference TRBV19 and TRBJ2-1 gives the full variable domain: DGGITQSPKYLFRKEGQNVTLSCEQNLNHDAMYWYRQDPGQGLRLIYYSQIVNDFQKGDIAEGYSVSREKKESFPLTVTSAQKNPTAFYLCASKGLGLAKNNEQFFGPGTRLTVL.

The rearrangement uses TRBV19 and TRBJ1-4; 8 nucleotides align to TRBD1. J gave up 7 bases and V 6 bases, and 7 bases lay outside the gene matches. This CDR3 spans 14 amino acids. CDR1 is LNHDA, CDR2 SQIVND, per germline (reference sequence). The CDR3 DNA sequence: TGTGCCAGTAGAGGGACAGGACGAGGTGAAAAACTGTTTTTT. Protein sequence: CASRGTGRGEKLFF.

CDR3 amino acids: CASSSQLAEETQYF. The CDR3 bases are TGTGCCAGCAGCTCCCAACTAGCGGAAGAGACCCAGTACTTC. The genes are TRBV7-9 and TRBJ2-5; 8 nucleotides align to TRBD2. V dropped 4 bases and J dropped 3; count of bases not matched to a gene: 4. CDR1 SEHNR and CDR2 FQNEAQ come from the germline V gene (reference sequence). This CDR3 region has 14 residues. Looking up the rest from reference TRBV7-9 and TRBJ2-5 gives the full variable domain: DTGVSQNPRHKITKRGQNVTFRCDPISEHNRLYWYRQTLGQGPEFLTYFQNEAQLEKSRLLSDRFSAERPKGSFSTLEIQRTEQGDSAMYLCASSSQLAEETQYFGPGTRLLVL.

The chain combines TRBV6-6 with TRBJ1-1, with D unclear. The CDR3 has 15 amino acids. Germline V gene lookup returns CDR1 MNHNY and CDR2 SVGAGI (reference sequence). The V end lost 6 bases, the J end lost 3 bases, and 17 bases lay between the germline ends. The CDR3 here is CASRVFSGVDTEAFF. For the CDR3, the DNA is TGTGCCAGCAGGGTCTTTTCTGGGGTTGACACTGAAGCTTTCTTT.

The chain employs TRBV7-2 and TRBJ2-3; perhaps TRBD2 as D (6 bases). The CDR3 spans 16 residues. Deletions cut 2 bases from V and 3 bases from J, with 15 bases between. The germline CDR1 and CDR2 sequences are SGHTA and FQGNSA. The CDR3 bases are TGTGCCAGCAGCTTAAGGTTAGCGGTTGTAACAGATACGCAGTATTTT. Translating gives CASSLRLAVVTDTQYF.